The count of the clone carrying this TCR beta chain is one. Deletions cut 2 bases from V and 6 bases from J, with 7 bases between. The CDR3 has 12 residues. Per the germline V gene, CDR1 is ENHRY and CDR2 is SYGVKD. As originally analysed: Researchers report that nucleated cell counts were estimated from reference gene primer amplification. Repertoires were generated with immunoSEQ multiplex PCR, while TCRdb's copy carries only in-frame clones and drops some. The DNA gave D and trimming, while V, J and clone size come from that table. This sample has approximately 66,000 clones, with around 87% found just once. This sample stems from a study of blood T cell repertoires in COVID-19. Study information: Samples came from the United States, Italy and Spain, spanning acute and convalescent COVID-19.

The sequence derives from a man aged 55 to 70 with acute or convalescent COVID-19. This sequence joins TRBV10-3 and TRBJ1-2; TRBD1 is a possible D gene (5 bases). Sequences were obtained from peripheral blood. CDR3 loop: CAISEPGDGYTF. CDR3 DNA sequence: TGTGCCATCAGTGAGCCGGGGGATGGCTACACCTTC.